Detailed here is one T cell receptor beta chain. As yet, its antigen is unknown. The CDR3 runs 16 residues. Germline values: CDR1 SQVTM, CDR2 ANQGSEA. Trimming at V came to 4 bases and at J to 4 bases, leaving 14 bases not matched to a gene. This entry is derived from a study of response to subunit inactivated influenza vaccine. Study-wide results and limits: There was a suggestion from the authors that each seasonal influenza vaccination recruits few new T cells.

TCRdb ran MiXCR on the RT-PCR reads and lists one entry per CDR3 protein. Of about 190,000 distinct CDR3 sequences in the sample, approximately 15% were seen once. This TCR was recovered from a man aged 45 to 65 who received an inactivated influenza vaccine. The rearrangement joins TRBV29-1 to TRBJ2-3, with 7 bases fitting TRBD2. This specimen consisted of CD8+ T cells sorted from PBMCs, obtained 5 to 6 days after vaccination. In nucleotides, the CDR3 is TGCAGCGTTGTGGGGCGGGGGAGGGCCACAGCAGATACGCAGTATTTT. Translating gives CSVVGRGRATADTQYF.